This T cell receptor (beta chain) was captured by sequencing in a study of shared clonotypes between healthy human individuals. Study findings and constraints: Sampling included only blood; tissue repertoires likely differ. Non-shared clonotypes had lower generation probabilities than those shared by all four donors.

TCRdb's copy holds only in-frame clones and misses some; the assay was immunoSEQ multiplex PCR. The sample yields 2.3 million or so clones, approximately 93% seen once. The healthy adult donors were HIV-negative and reported no recent acute infections or vaccinations. Germline assignment: CDR1 MNHEY and CDR2 SMNVEV (reference sequence). CDR3 size: 16 residues. After removal of 0 bases from V and 4 bases from J, the junction contained 6 bases not matched to a gene. With respect to this clone: The antigen is undetermined.

The sequencing sample was made of naive CD4+ T cells from PBMCs. Indicated subset: CD45RA+ positively selected. The J gene is TRBJ2-1, the V gene TRBV27; 7 bases are shared with TRBD2. This TCR derives from a man aged 18-30 years in good health. Some clones in this sample may be carry-over from other donors' samples. The CDR3 DNA reads TGTGCCAGCAGTTTATCTCGGGACTACCATTACAATGAGCAGTTCTTC. It specifies CASSLSRDYHYNEQFF.